The sequence of this TCR beta chain was determined in a study of cytomegalovirus exposure and HLA in healthy donors. For the study at large: Roughly 92 million unique TCRs, all from HLA-typed donors, were included in an early release of the data.

This clone was seen only a few times. Its antigen is not identified. Researchers ran the PCR with 60 Vbeta and 13 Jbeta primers. Data came from immunoSEQ multiplex PCR; TCRdb stores just in-frame clones and leaves some out. The sample carries over 100,000 clones, about 8.5% recorded once. The CDR3 covers 16 residues. Germline V lookup: CDR1 SGDLS, CDR2 YYNGEE. V shed 3 bases, J shed 5 bases, and the junction held 7 bases outside the gene matches. Study results and caveats: TCR beta sequences reportedly predicted the HLA-A and HLA-B alleles of most subjects accurately. In a later analysis, the majority of CMV-associated beta chains seemingly showed HLA restriction. Several of the most significant clusters appeared, in a later analysis, to be linked to common viral pathogens.

This receptor was taken from a man aged 35-49 years in good health and CMV-seronegative. J is TRBJ2-2 and V is TRBV9; TRBD1 aligns across 10 bases. Material: PBMCs. The chain's CDR3 is CASSASWTGGTGELFF. CDR3 nucleotide sequence: TGTGCCAGCAGCGCGTCTTGGACAGGGGGTACCGGGGAGCTGTTTTTT.